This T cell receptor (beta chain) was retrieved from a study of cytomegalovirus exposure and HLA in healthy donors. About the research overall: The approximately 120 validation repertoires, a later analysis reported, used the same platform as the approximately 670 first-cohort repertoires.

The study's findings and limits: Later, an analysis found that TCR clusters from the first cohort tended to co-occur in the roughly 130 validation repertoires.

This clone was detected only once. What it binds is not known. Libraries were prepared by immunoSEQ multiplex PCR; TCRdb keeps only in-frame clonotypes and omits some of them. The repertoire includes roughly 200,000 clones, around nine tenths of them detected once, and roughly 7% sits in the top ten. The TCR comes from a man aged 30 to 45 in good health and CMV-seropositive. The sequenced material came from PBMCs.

DNA for the CDR3: TGTGCCAGCAGCTTTTTGCCCTCGGCGGGGATTAACTATGGCTACACCTTC. It yields the protein CASSFLPSAGINYGYTF. This chain uses TRBV5-8 with TRBJ1-2; D remains unclear. CDR1 is SGHTS and CDR2 is YDEGEE in the germline V gene. The CDR3 length is 17 residues. The ends were cut back, 2 bases at V and 1 base at J, with 18 bases in the middle.